This TCR beta chain is drawn from a study of Ad26.COV2.S vaccination and SARS-CoV-2 variants (dated by TCRdb to the early 2020s). A note on the overall study: Vaccine-arm donors were drawn from COV1001, a multicentre, randomized, double-blind, placebo-controlled phase I-IIa trial of Ad26.COV2.S in healthy adults. Ad26.COV2.S was administered intramuscularly at a dose of 5x10^10 or 1x10^11 viral particles, either as one shot or as two shots given 56 days apart. TCRbeta repertoire sequencing served as the tool for gauging how specific and how broad the SARS-CoV-2-reactive T cell receptors were following Ad26.COV2.S vaccination. A total of approximately 30 samples were included in the TCR-sequenced set, comprising roughly 19 Ad26.COV2.S vaccine recipients, 5 placebo recipients and 8 SARS-CoV-2 convalescent individuals. Participants in the trial were split at random into five groups of five each, receiving low-dose or high-dose Ad26.COV2.S once or twice, or else placebo on both occasions. Throughout the experiments and outcome assessment, investigators stayed blinded to trial group allocation. Study-level results and caveats: According to the authors, total T cell responses may have been underestimated by the TCR breadth and depth analyses. Vaccine and placebo recipients had comparable non-spike TCR breadth, which fits with the vaccine containing only spike. Substantial breadth of spike-specific CD8+ and CD4+ T cell responses was reported after vaccination. Spike-specific TCR breadth was higher in Ad26.COV2.S recipients than in placebo recipients (P = 0.0014). The study lacked the statistical power to compare responses across vaccine doses or regimens.

In the case of this clone: The antigen it binds to is not known. Base quality data are lacking; no much larger clone is found one base away.

This specimen's treatment or condition label, interpreted: some 19 received Ad26.COV2.S at low or high dose, single or two shots; 5 received placebo; per-sample allocation not given. For vaccine and placebo recipients, repertoires were sequenced using samples collected on day 63 after the first injection. Cohort 1b enrolled 20 to 30 adults aged 18-55 years at a single site in Boston, USA, between 29 July and 7 August 2020. Ad26.COV2.S consisted of a replication-incompetent adenovirus type 26 vector by which a prefusion-stabilized SARS-CoV-2 spike protein from the original Wuhan strain was expressed. Sequences SGHNT (CDR1) and YENEEA (CDR2) are obtained from the germline V gene. V and J are truncated by 4 bases and 5 bases respectively, leaving an intervening sequence of 7 bases. Counted from cysteine to phenylalanine, this CDR3 has 12 amino acids. Only the CDR3 DNA stays, 36 bases, in frame from base 1.

TCRbeta CDR3 regions were sequenced with the immunoSEQ Assay. After extraction, genomic DNA underwent amplification by bias-controlled multiplex PCR, followed by high-throughput sequencing. The paper's processing steps were these. To quantify the absolute abundance of every unique TCRbeta CDR3 region, sequences were collapsed and filtered. T cell fraction was estimated by normalizing TCRbeta template counts to usable DNA, with usable DNA measured through amplification of reference genes found in all nucleated cells. Repertoire TCRs were annotated as SARS-CoV-2-specific by exact matching of V gene, CDR3 amino acid sequence and J gene to a known reactive TCR set. The reference SARS-CoV-2 TCR set was derived from MIRA and filtered for enrichment in COVID-19-positive ImmuneCODE repertoires, a step that removed public or cross-reactive TCRs. Based on the MIRA antigens, annotated TCRs were further analysed at the level of specific ORF or position within ORF. Depth was the summed frequency of annotated unique rearrangements, while breadth was defined as annotated unique rearrangements over total unique productive rearrangements. TCR breadth was compared between groups using two-sided Wilcoxon rank-sum tests. The immuneACCESS repertoire file appears here via TCRdb, limited to in-frame rearrangements. These files lack a portion of the clones; in checked studies, under half of the deficit traces to unresolved V genes, and the cause of the others is not known. Clone size and the V and J calls come from that table; the DNA yielded D and trimming. The sample records approximately 410,000 clones, more than 75% of which are singletons. 3.6% of the sample goes to the ten largest clones.

This receptor chain uses TRBV11-3 and TRBJ2-3; tentative D gene TRBD1, with 5 bases matching. The receptor was derived from a person aged 18-65 years who received the Ad26.COV2.S COVID-19 vaccine or a placebo. The sample in question was peripheral blood, obtained in a trial of Ad26.COV2.S vaccine versus placebo. The sequenced DNA is TGTGCCAGCAGCTCCCAGGGAGATACGCAGTATTTT. Translated, it gives CASSSQGDTQYF. The CDR3 plus the reference TRBV11-3 and TRBJ2-3 genes for the other parts give the full variable domain: EAGVVQSPRYKIIEKKQPVAFWCNPISGHNTLYWYLQNLGQGPELLIRYENEEAVDDSQLPKDRFSAERLKGVDSTLKIQPAELGDSAVYLCASSSQGDTQYFGPGTRLTVL.